Listed here is a single T cell receptor beta chain. Antigen specificity is unknown. The patients all showed relapse after autologous stem cell transplantation, while their brentuximab vedotin exposure varied. Classifying best responses yielded complete response, partial response or progressive disease. This sample was included in a study of PD-1 blockade in classical Hodgkin lymphoma. Points from the study as a whole: After ASCT, patients who started nivolumab under 1 year later were excluded. Complete responders started with a diversity level that resembled newly diagnosed patients at baseline.

Here immunoSEQ multiplex PCR was the method, and the copy in TCRdb shows in-frame clones only, minus some. The profile shows about 58,000 clones, around 93% of them singletons. The TCR comes from a human donor with classical Hodgkin lymphoma. This specimen consisted of peripheral blood mononuclear cells (PBMCs), obtained before the second cycle of nivolumab.

The CDR3 region is CASSLQGVPYNEQFF. CDR3 DNA: TGTGCCAGCAGCTTACAGGGGGTTCCATACAATGAGCAGTTCTTC. The chain uses TRBV7-2 and TRBJ2-1; 7 bases map to TRBD1. This CDR3 contains 15 residues. CDR1 is SGHTA and CDR2 is FQGNSA in the germline V gene. V was clipped by 2 bases and J by 4 bases; unmatched bases: 5.